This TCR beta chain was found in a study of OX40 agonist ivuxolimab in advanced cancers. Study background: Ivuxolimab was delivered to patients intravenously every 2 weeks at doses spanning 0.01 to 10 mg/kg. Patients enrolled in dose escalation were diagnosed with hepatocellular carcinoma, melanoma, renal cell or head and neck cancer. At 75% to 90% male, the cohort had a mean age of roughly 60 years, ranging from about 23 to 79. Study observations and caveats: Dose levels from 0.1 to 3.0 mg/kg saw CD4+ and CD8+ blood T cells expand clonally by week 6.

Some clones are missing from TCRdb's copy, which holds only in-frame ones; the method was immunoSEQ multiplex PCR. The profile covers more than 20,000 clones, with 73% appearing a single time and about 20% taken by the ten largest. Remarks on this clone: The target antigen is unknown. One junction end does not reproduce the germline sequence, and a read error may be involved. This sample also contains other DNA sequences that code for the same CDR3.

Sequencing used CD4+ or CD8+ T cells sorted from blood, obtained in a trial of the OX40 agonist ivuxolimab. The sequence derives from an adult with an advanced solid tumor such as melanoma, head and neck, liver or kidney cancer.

The DNA for the CDR3 is TGTGCCAGCAGCTTGGAAGGGGACTCCTACGAGCAGTACTTC. Protein sequence: CASSLEGDSYEQYF. The gene calls are TRBV5-1 and TRBJ2-7, with D maybe TRBD1 (5 bases). The CDR3 consists of 14 residues. The germline V gene encodes CDR1 SGHRS and CDR2 YFSETQ. Based on the CDR3 plus reference TRBV5-1 and TRBJ2-7, the full variable domain is KAGVTQTPRYLIKTRGQQVTLSCSPISGHRSVSWYQQTPGQGLQFLFEYFSETQRNKGNFPGRFSGRQFSNSRSEMNVSTLELGDSALYLCASSLEGDSYEQYFGPGTRLTVT.